The 7 T cell receptor beta chains below come from one sample, sequenced in a study of immune cell composition in non-small cell lung cancer. Sequenced by immunoSEQ multiplex PCR; TCRdb stores in-frame clones only, minus some. The sample lists 1,500 to 2,000 clones; about three quarters were seen once. Normal lung sampling was at least 3 cm from the tumour, as distant as possible. The sequencing input was non-adjacent lung tissue. The receptors were gathered from a human donor with non-small cell lung cancer.

The V gene is TRBV7-2, the J gene TRBJ1-5; no reliable D call. The germline V and J ends were trimmed by 5 bases and 7 bases, with 18 bases remaining between them. The germline V gene encodes CDR1 SGHTA and CDR2 FQGNSA. This CDR3 contains 15 residues. The CDR3 is CASSLVGGSLQPQHF. The CDR3 region has the DNA TGTGCCAGCAGCCTAGTGGGAGGGAGTCTCCAGCCCCAGCATTTT.

This clone was seen a single time. This chain links TRBV2 with TRBJ1-1; D is undetermined. The CDR3 is 16 amino acids. V lost 8 bases and J 0 bases, leaving 19 bases between the germline ends. Germline-derived CDR1 and CDR2 are SNHLY and FYNNEI. The CDR3 DNA is TGTGCCAGCGATAGAGGAAGCCAGAACATGAACACTGAAGCTTTCTTT. This translates into CASDRGSQNMNTEAFF. Looking up the rest from reference TRBV2 and TRBJ1-1 gives the full variable domain: EPEVTQTPSHQVTQMGQEVILRCVPISNHLYFYWYRQILGQKVEFLVSFYNNEISEKSEIFDDQFSVERPDGSNFTLKIRSTKLEDSAMYFCASDRGSQNMNTEAFFGQGTRLTVV.

The chain employs TRBV5-1 and TRBJ2-7, with 7 bases identical to TRBD1. The CDR3 spans 12 residues. CDR1 is SGHRS and CDR2 is YFSETQ in the germline V gene. The V gene end was trimmed by 1 base and the J gene end by 6 bases; junction bases not matched to a gene: 1. CDR3 sequence: CASSLHRGEQYF. The CDR3 DNA reads TGCGCCAGCAGCTTGCACAGGGGCGAGCAGTACTTC.

The sample holds a few counts of this clone. Other DNA variants within this sample encode the same CDR3. This chain connects TRBV7-2 to TRBJ1-2, with 9 bases matching TRBD1. The V segment lost 5 bases and the J segment 8 bases; nucleotides outside the gene matches: 6. Germline V gives CDR1 SGHTA, CDR2 FQGNSA. The CDR3 spans 13 residues. CDR3 amino acids: CASSRGQGNGYTF. The CDR3 bases are TGTGCCAGCAGCCGGGGACAGGGCAACGGCTACACCTTC.

The chain employs TRBV2 and TRBJ1-1; 7 bases map to TRBD1. Germline V gene sequence: CDR1 SNHLY, CDR2 FYNNEI. The CDR3 is 13 amino acids. V lost 4 bases and J lost 6; bases outside the gene matches: 5. Written as DNA, the CDR3 is TGTGCCAGCAGTGGACAGGGAATAGCTGAAGCTTTCTTT. Translated, it gives CASSGQGIAEAFF. Full variable domain (remainder filled in from reference TRBV2 and TRBJ1-1): EPEVTQTPSHQVTQMGQEVILRCVPISNHLYFYWYRQILGQKVEFLVSFYNNEISEKSEIFDDQFSVERPDGSNFTLKIRSTKLEDSAMYFCASSGQGIAEAFFGQGTRLTVV.

This chain connects TRBV15 to TRBJ2-3, with TRBD2 matching 10 bases. CDR1 and CDR2 (germline): LNHNV, YYDKDF (reference sequence). This CDR3 comprises 17 residues. The V and J ends lost 3 bases and 3 bases, in that order; junction bases with no gene match: 9. The CDR3 here is CATSSDSGGFLTDTQYF. The CDR3 DNA follows: TGTGCCACCAGCAGTGATAGCGGGGGGTTTCTAACAGATACGCAGTATTTT.

The chain is built from TRBV5-1 and TRBJ2-3; D remains ambiguous. This CDR3 has 15 residues. The germline V and J ends were trimmed by 0 bases and 4 bases, with 12 bases remaining between them. Per the germline V gene, CDR1 is SGHRS and CDR2 is YFSETQ. CDR3 coding DNA: TGCGCCAGCAGCTTGGATCGCCCTGCGGCAGATACGCAGTATTTT. It codes for CASSLDRPAADTQYF.